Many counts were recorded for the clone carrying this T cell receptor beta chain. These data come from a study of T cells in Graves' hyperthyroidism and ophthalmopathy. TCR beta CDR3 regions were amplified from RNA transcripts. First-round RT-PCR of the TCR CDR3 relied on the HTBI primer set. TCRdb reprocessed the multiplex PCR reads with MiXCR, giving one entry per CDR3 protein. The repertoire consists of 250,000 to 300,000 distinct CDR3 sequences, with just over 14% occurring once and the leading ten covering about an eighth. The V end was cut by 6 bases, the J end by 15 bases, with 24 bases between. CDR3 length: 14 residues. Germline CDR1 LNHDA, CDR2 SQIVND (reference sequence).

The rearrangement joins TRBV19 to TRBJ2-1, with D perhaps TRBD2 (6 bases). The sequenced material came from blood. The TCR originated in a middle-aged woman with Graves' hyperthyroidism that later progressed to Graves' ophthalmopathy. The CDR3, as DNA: TGTGCCAGTAGCGTGGAAGGGCCATGGGAGGCTCTGTTCTTC. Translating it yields CASSVEGPWEALFF.